This T cell receptor (beta chain) is drawn from a study of CD8 T cells in ankylosing spondylitis. 5'-RACE, quantitative and with molecular barcodes, yielded the TCR beta libraries. TCRdb itself ran the 5' RACE reads through MiXCR, one entry per CDR3 protein. The repertoire holds 200,000 to 250,000 distinct CDR3 sequences, with about 6.7% as singletons. This clonotype was seen many times. Its matching antigen is unknown. Broader study findings: Reports say disease-linked clones showed up significantly more in matched ankylosing spondylitis synovial fluid. Past studies reported some motif variants in reactive arthritis synovial fluid and blood. Seemingly distinctive of ankylosing spondylitis blood was a TCR beta motif formed by eight highly homologous variants. Peripheral blood samples showed relatively rare disease-linked clones, and these clones were CD8+.

The CDR3 sequence is 15 residues long. The germline gives CDR1 SGHRS, CDR2 YFSETQ. Between the trimmed V and J ends, which lost 0 bases and 7 bases, there was a span of 14 bases. This sequence joins TRBV5-1 and TRBJ2-1; possibly TRBD2 for D (5 bases). What was sequenced was blood, either unsorted or a sorted T cell fraction (not recorded which). This sequence was found in a male donor with ankylosing spondylitis. The CDR3 nucleotides are TGCGCCAGCAGCTTGGGGTCAGCGGACTGGAATGAGCAGTTCTTC. Protein: CASSLGSADWNEQFF.